This is a list of T cell receptor beta chains from one sample in a study of blood T cells in healthy people across ages. TCRdb ran MiXCR on the 5' RACE reads and lists one entry per CDR3 protein. The sample yields 450,000 to 700,000 distinct CDR3 sequences, approximately 27% seen once. Sequenced material: blood. These receptors originate from a woman aged 70-85 years in good health. Each CDR3 is given with its conserved first and last residue. The D gene is left open where the match is weak. The listing skips clone size in some rows; elsewhere it reads once, few, many or a size class.

d_gene: TRBD2
j_gene: TRBJ2-7
v_gene: TRBV7-2
abundance: few
CDR3nt: TGTGCCAGCAGCTTAGTTGGCGGGACTAGGGCCCACGAGCAGTACTTC
CDR3aa: CASSLVGGTRAHEQYF

d_gene: -
j_gene: TRBJ2-5
v_gene: TRBV24-1
abundance: -
CDR3nt: TGTGCCACCAGTGATTCTCACCAAGAGACCCAGTACTTC
CDR3aa: CATSDSHQETQYF

d_gene: -
j_gene: TRBJ2-1
v_gene: TRBV20-1
abundance: -
CDR3nt: TGCAGTGCTACTAGAAGGGGAAGGAGCTCCTACAATGAGCAGTTCTTC
CDR3aa: CSATRRGRSSYNEQFF

d_gene: -
j_gene: TRBJ2-1
v_gene: TRBV5-1
abundance: few
CDR3nt: TGCGCCAGCAGCTTGTCTAGCTCTCCCTACAATGAGCAGTTCTTC
CDR3aa: CASSLSSSPYNEQFF

d_gene: TRBD1
j_gene: TRBJ2-5
v_gene: TRBV5-1
abundance: few
CDR3nt: TGCGCCAGCAGGACAGGGGAAGAGACCCAGTACTTC
CDR3aa: CASRTGEETQYF

d_gene: -
j_gene: TRBJ1-2
v_gene: TRBV12-3/TRBV12-4
abundance: -
CDR3nt: TGTGCCAGCAGTCCCCGACAGAGCTATGGCTACACCTTC
CDR3aa: CASSPRQSYGYTF

d_gene: -
j_gene: TRBJ2-7
v_gene: TRBV7-2
abundance: -
CDR3nt: TGTGCCAGCAGCTTAGAATTGAGTGGGTCCCAGTACTTC
CDR3aa: CASSLELSGSQYF

d_gene: TRBD1
j_gene: TRBJ2-2
v_gene: TRBV9
abundance: -
CDR3nt: TGTGCCAGCAGGGACAGGGCGGGGGGGGAGCTGTTTTTT
CDR3aa: CASRDRAGGELFF

d_gene: -
j_gene: TRBJ2-2
v_gene: TRBV4-1
abundance: -
CDR3nt: TGCGCCAGCAGCCAAGATGACAGGACTCTTGGGGAGCTGTTTTTT
CDR3aa: CASSQDDRTLGELFF

d_gene: -
j_gene: TRBJ1-4
v_gene: TRBV11-2
abundance: few
CDR3nt: TGTGCCAGCAGCTTGGACGAGACCGCAACTAATGAAAAACTGTTTTTT
CDR3aa: CASSLDETATNEKLFF

d_gene: -
j_gene: TRBJ2-1
v_gene: TRBV7-9
abundance: -
CDR3nt: TGTGCCAGCAGCTTAGCGGTCTCCAGGGTGGATGAGCAGTTCTTC
CDR3aa: CASSLAVSRVDEQFF

d_gene: -
j_gene: TRBJ1-4
v_gene: TRBV29-1
abundance: few
CDR3nt: TGCAGCGCAAGAATGGAGGGGAGACGTGAAAAACTGTTTTTT
CDR3aa: CSARMEGRREKLFF

d_gene: TRBD2
j_gene: TRBJ2-7
v_gene: TRBV20-1
abundance: few
CDR3nt: TGCAGTGCGAAACTAGCGGGCCCCTACGATCAGTACTTC
CDR3aa: CSAKLAGPYDQYF

d_gene: TRBD1
j_gene: TRBJ2-7
v_gene: TRBV4-1
abundance: -
CDR3nt: TGCGCCAGCAGCCCCCCAGGGGGCGGGGTTACCTACGAGCAGTACTTC
CDR3aa: CASSPPGGGVTYEQYF

d_gene: TRBD1
j_gene: TRBJ2-2
v_gene: TRBV6-2/TRBV6-3
abundance: few
CDR3nt: TGTGCCAGCAGTGCAGGGGGATCGAACACCGGGGAGCTGTTTTTT
CDR3aa: CASSAGGSNTGELFF

d_gene: -
j_gene: TRBJ1-5
v_gene: TRBV29-1
abundance: -
CDR3nt: TGCAGCGTAGAAGGGCCCTATAGGGGCAATCAGCCCCAGCATTTT
CDR3aa: CSVEGPYRGNQPQHF

d_gene: -
j_gene: TRBJ2-1
v_gene: TRBV29-1
abundance: few
CDR3nt: TGCAGCGTTTGGGGGCGGGGGAGGGGTGAGCAGTTCTTC
CDR3aa: CSVWGRGRGEQFF

d_gene: -
j_gene: TRBJ2-5
v_gene: TRBV29-1
abundance: -
CDR3nt: TGCAGCGTTGAAAGGTCCGAAGAGACCCAGTACTTC
CDR3aa: CSVERSEETQYF

d_gene: TRBD1
j_gene: TRBJ1-4
v_gene: TRBV4-2
abundance: few
CDR3nt: TGTGCCAGCAGCCAAGCCGGAGGGGGACAGGGAGAAGAAAAACTGTTTTTT
CDR3aa: CASSQAGGGQGEEKLFF

d_gene: -
j_gene: TRBJ1-5
v_gene: TRBV10-3
abundance: -
CDR3nt: TGTGCCACCGGGGAAGACGGCAATCAGCCCCAGCATTTT
CDR3aa: CATGEDGNQPQHF

d_gene: -
j_gene: TRBJ2-7
v_gene: TRBV29-1
abundance: -
CDR3nt: TGCAGCGTTGAAATTCCGGGCAGCGCCTACGAGCAGTACTTC
CDR3aa: CSVEIPGSAYEQYF

d_gene: -
j_gene: TRBJ2-5
v_gene: TRBV20-1
abundance: few
CDR3nt: TGCAGTGCCGGGACTGTTAAAGAGACCCAGTACTTC
CDR3aa: CSAGTVKETQYF

d_gene: -
j_gene: TRBJ1-4
v_gene: TRBV20-1
abundance: many
CDR3nt: TGCAGTGCTAGATTCTATTCAAGAGAACTGTTTTTT
CDR3aa: CSARFYSRELFF

d_gene: -
j_gene: TRBJ1-3
v_gene: TRBV6-1
abundance: few
CDR3nt: TGTGCCAGCAACGGCGGCTTAAGCTCTGGAAACACCATATATTTT
CDR3aa: CASNGGLSSGNTIYF

d_gene: TRBD2
j_gene: TRBJ2-1
v_gene: TRBV7-2
abundance: -
CDR3nt: TGTGCCAGCAGCTTAGTGGCGGGAGCTAAGGTTGCGGGCAATGAGCAGTTCTTC
CDR3aa: CASSLVAGAKVAGNEQFF

d_gene: TRBD2
j_gene: TRBJ2-2
v_gene: TRBV7-2
abundance: few
CDR3nt: TGTGCCAGGGACGTGGGACTAGCGGGGGGGACCGGGGAGCTGTTTTTT
CDR3aa: CARDVGLAGGTGELFF

d_gene: -
j_gene: TRBJ2-7
v_gene: TRBV7-2
abundance: -
CDR3nt: TGTGCCAGCAGCTTATATGGCGGACTGGAGGACGAGCAGTACTTC
CDR3aa: CASSLYGGLEDEQYF

d_gene: -
j_gene: TRBJ2-1
v_gene: TRBV7-6
abundance: many
CDR3nt: TGTGCCAGCAGCTTAGCCCCCGAATACAATGAGCAGTTCTTC
CDR3aa: CASSLAPEYNEQFF

d_gene: -
j_gene: TRBJ2-7
v_gene: TRBV7-2
abundance: few
CDR3nt: TGTGCCAGCAGCTTAATGATGTTACACGAGCAGTACTTC
CDR3aa: CASSLMMLHEQYF

d_gene: -
j_gene: TRBJ1-2
v_gene: TRBV12-5
abundance: -
CDR3nt: TGTGCTAGTGGTCAAACGGATCACTATGGCTACACCTTC
CDR3aa: CASGQTDHYGYTF

d_gene: -
j_gene: TRBJ2-5
v_gene: TRBV2
abundance: many
CDR3nt: TGTGCCAGCAGGTATCAAGAGACCCAGTACTTC
CDR3aa: CASRYQETQYF

d_gene: -
j_gene: TRBJ1-2
v_gene: TRBV12-3/TRBV12-4
abundance: -
CDR3nt: TGTGCCAGCAGTGCAAGCAGAAATGGCTACACCTTC
CDR3aa: CASSASRNGYTF

d_gene: -
j_gene: TRBJ2-5
v_gene: TRBV7-2
abundance: few
CDR3nt: TGTGCCAGCAGCTCCTCAAGTTCTAGGGTGCAAGAGACCCAGTACTTC
CDR3aa: CASSSSSSRVQETQYF

d_gene: -
j_gene: TRBJ1-1
v_gene: TRBV7-9
abundance: -
CDR3nt: TGTGCCACCTATGGGGGGAACACTGAAGCTTTCTTT
CDR3aa: CATYGGNTEAFF

d_gene: TRBD1
j_gene: TRBJ2-5
v_gene: TRBV24-1
abundance: many
CDR3nt: TGTGCCACCAGTGCTGGGACAGGGGCCAGAGAGACCCAGTACTTC
CDR3aa: CATSAGTGARETQYF

d_gene: -
j_gene: TRBJ2-5
v_gene: TRBV6-2/TRBV6-3
abundance: few
CDR3nt: TGTGCCAGCAGTTACGGGTCGACACAAGAGACCCAGTACTTC
CDR3aa: CASSYGSTQETQYF

d_gene: -
j_gene: TRBJ1-2
v_gene: TRBV12-3/TRBV12-4
abundance: -
CDR3nt: TGTGCCAGCAGTTCTCGCCACTATGGCCACACCTTC
CDR3aa: CASSSRHYGHTF

d_gene: TRBD2
j_gene: TRBJ2-1
v_gene: TRBV7-9
abundance: few
CDR3nt: TGTGCCAGCAGCTTAGGGCACGGCGGGGGGGCCATGAATGAGCAGTTCTTC
CDR3aa: CASSLGHGGGAMNEQFF

d_gene: -
j_gene: TRBJ2-1
v_gene: TRBV3-1
abundance: few
CDR3nt: TGTGCCAGCAGCCAGGGGACGGCCTACAATGAGCAGTTCTTC
CDR3aa: CASSQGTAYNEQFF

d_gene: -
j_gene: TRBJ1-1
v_gene: TRBV5-1
abundance: -
CDR3nt: TGCGCCAGCAGCTCGTTGGGGCGGACTGAAGCTTTCTTT
CDR3aa: CASSSLGRTEAFF

d_gene: -
j_gene: TRBJ2-5
v_gene: TRBV6-5
abundance: few
CDR3nt: TGTGCCAGCAGTTACTCCCCCGGGGAGACCCAGTACTTC
CDR3aa: CASSYSPGETQYF

d_gene: -
j_gene: TRBJ1-2
v_gene: TRBV29-1
abundance: few
CDR3nt: TGCAGCGTGGACGGGGGGCAGAACTATGGCTACACCTTC
CDR3aa: CSVDGGQNYGYTF